These 8 T cell receptor beta chains originate from one sample sequenced in a study of blood T cell repertoires in COVID-19. Libraries were prepared by immunoSEQ multiplex PCR; TCRdb keeps only in-frame clonotypes and omits some of them. The table records about 160,000 clones, roughly 85% of them present only once. Sequenced input: peripheral blood. The receptor source for this set is a woman aged 55-70 years with COVID-19, enrolled during active disease.

A remark on this clone: Germline is not matched at one junction end, which may reflect a read error. The CDR3: CASREGAQPQHF. As DNA, the CDR3 is TGTGCCAGCAGGGAAGGGGCTCAGCCCCAGCATTTT. The chain combines TRBV6-1 with TRBJ1-5; maybe TRBD1 (5 bases). Germline V gene sequence: CDR1 MNHNS, CDR2 SASEGT. The CDR3 is 12 residues long.

V gene TRBV5-1 combines with J gene TRBJ1-1; 9 nucleotides agree with TRBD1. After removal of 3 bases from V and 1 base from J, the junction contained 1 base not matched to a gene. Germline V gives CDR1 SGHRS, CDR2 YFSETQ. The CDR3 loop spans 14 amino acids. CDR3 nucleotides: TGCGCCAGCAGCTCGACAGGGGGGAACACTGAAGCTTTCTTT. This gives the protein CASSSTGGNTEAFF.

The chain recombines TRBV25-1 with TRBJ2-3, with TRBD2 matching 10 bases. This CDR3 has 16 residues. Germline-derived CDR1 and CDR2 are MGHDK and SYGVNS. The J segment lost 2 bases and the V segment lost 4 bases, leaving 6 bases of the junction unmatched. This CDR3 reads CASSADSGGTTDTQYF. CDR3 nucleotides: TGTGCCAGCAGTGCAGATAGCGGGGGGACCACAGATACGCAGTATTTT.

The chain carries TRBV5-6 and TRBJ2-7; D gene uncertain. The CDR3 sequence is 15 residues long. Per germline, CDR1 SGHDT and CDR2 YYEEEE. The V end was cut by 4 bases, the J end by 0 bases, with 14 bases between. The CDR3: CASSDLRPGSYEQYF. The CDR3 region has the DNA TGTGCCAGCAGCGATCTCCGGCCAGGCTCCTACGAGCAGTACTTC.

The chain has TRBV6-5 and TRBJ2-4; 8 bases agree with TRBD1. The CDR3 is made up of 15 amino acids. Trimming cost V 7 bases and J 9 bases; bases outside gene matches: 14. Germline loops: CDR1 MNHEY, CDR2 SVGAGI. The DNA for the CDR3 is TGTGCCAGCAAGGTAGTGACAGGGGTTAAGATCATTCAGTACTTC. This translates into CASKVVTGVKIIQYF.

The chain employs TRBV5-5 and TRBJ1-2; D may be TRBD1 (5 bases). Per germline, CDR1 SGHKS and CDR2 YYEKEE (reference sequence). Trimming cost V 3 bases and J 6 bases, with 18 bases left between them. CDR3 length: 15 amino acids. CDR3 loop: CASSSPGLRDHGYTF. The CDR3, as DNA: TGTGCCAGCAGCTCTCCGGGACTCAGGGATCATGGCTACACCTTC.

J is TRBJ2-5 and V is TRBV18, with 8 bases identical to TRBD2. After removal of 5 bases from V and 3 bases from J, the junction contained 2 bases not matched to a gene. The CDR3 sequence is 13 residues long. The germline V gene encodes CDR1 KGHSH and CDR2 LQKENI. CDR3 sequence (DNA): TGTGCCAGCTCATCGGGAGGGAAAGAGACCCAGTACTTC. Protein sequence: CASSSGGKETQYF.

The genes are TRBV10-3 and TRBJ1-3; D perhaps matches TRBD1 (6 bases). Trimming removed 6 bases from V and 4 bases from J, with 10 bases in between. Germline CDR1 is ENHRY and CDR2 is SYGVKD. This CDR3 has 13 amino acids. The CDR3, as DNA: TGTGCCATCAGCCGGACAGCGGGAAACACCATATATTTT. It translates to CAISRTAGNTIYF.